These 2 T cell receptor beta chains share one sample of origin, sequenced in a study of T cells in tumors after PD-1 blockade. Only in-frame clones appear in the TCRdb table, and some are missing; sequencing was by immunoSEQ multiplex PCR. Found here are approximately 59,000 clones, 80% of them singletons; the top ten hold over 10%. The source was PBMCs, collected before anti-PD-1 treatment. The receptor set was obtained from a human donor with basal cell carcinoma.

This clone was detected only once. This sequence joins TRBV10-3 and TRBJ1-5; maybe TRBD1 (5 bases). CDR3 size: 13 residues. Per germline, CDR1 ENHRY and CDR2 SYGVKD. The V and J ends lost 7 bases and 0 bases respectively, with 7 bases between them. CDR3 DNA sequence: TGTGCCATCACGACAGATAGCAATCAGCCCCAGCATTTT. Translation gives CAITTDSNQPQHF.

The gene calls are TRBV30 and TRBJ2-5; perhaps D is TRBD1 or TRBD2 (5 bases each). Trimming shortened V by 1 base and J by 7 bases, and 10 bases separated the two germline ends. This CDR3 spans 12 amino acids. In germline, CDR1 is GTSNPN, CDR2 SVGIG (reference sequence). CDR3 in amino acids: CAWSAGTGTQYF. The CDR3 DNA follows: TGTGCCTGGAGTGCAGGGACCGGGACCCAGTACTTC.